The subject of this entry is one T cell receptor beta chain. In the PCR, 60 Vbeta and 13 Jbeta primers were used. The data were produced by immunoSEQ multiplex PCR, yet TCRdb's version contains in-frame clones alone and is incomplete. The sample yields under 170,000 clones, roughly 77% seen once. This sample is drawn from a study of cytomegalovirus exposure and HLA in healthy donors. The sample was PBMCs. The TCR sequence derives from a human donor in good health.

The chain's CDR3 is CASSPTGVTDTQYF. For the CDR3, the DNA is TGTGCCAGCAGTCCTACAGGGGTAACAGATACGCAGTATTTT. The chain combines TRBV28 with TRBJ2-3, with 7 bases matching TRBD1. CDR3 length: 14 residues. With 5 bases clipped from V and 3 bases from J, the junction kept 5 bases outside the gene matches. Germline loops: CDR1 MDHEN, CDR2 SYDVKM.